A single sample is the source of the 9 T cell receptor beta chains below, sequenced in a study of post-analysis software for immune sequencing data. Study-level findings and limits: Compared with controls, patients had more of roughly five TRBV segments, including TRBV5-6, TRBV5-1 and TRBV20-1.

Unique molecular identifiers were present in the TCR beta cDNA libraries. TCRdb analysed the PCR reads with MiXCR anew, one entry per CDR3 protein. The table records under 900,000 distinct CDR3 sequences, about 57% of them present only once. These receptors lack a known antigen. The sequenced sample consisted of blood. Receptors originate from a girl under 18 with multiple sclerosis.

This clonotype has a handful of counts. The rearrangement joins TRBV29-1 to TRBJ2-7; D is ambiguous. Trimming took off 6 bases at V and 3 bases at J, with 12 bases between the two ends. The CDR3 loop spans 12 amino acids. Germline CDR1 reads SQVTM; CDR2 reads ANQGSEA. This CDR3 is CSVGSGNYEQYF. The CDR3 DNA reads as TGCAGCGTGGGTTCCGGTAACTACGAGCAGTACTTC.

CDR3 DNA: TGTGCCAGCAGTTTATCACCGGGAGAGAACGAGCAGTACTTC. Translation: CASSLSPGENEQYF. The chain carries TRBV12-3 or TRBV12-4 and TRBJ2-7, with a weak D call TRBD2 (6 bases). V was shortened by 2 bases and J by 5 bases, with 13 bases between the two germline ends. The CDR3 has 14 amino acids.

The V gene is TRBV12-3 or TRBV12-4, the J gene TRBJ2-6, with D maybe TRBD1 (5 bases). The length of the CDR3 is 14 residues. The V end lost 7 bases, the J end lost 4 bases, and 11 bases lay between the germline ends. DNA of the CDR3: TGTGCCAGCACTCAGGGCGACGGGGCCAACGTCCTGACTTTC. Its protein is CASTQGDGANVLTF.

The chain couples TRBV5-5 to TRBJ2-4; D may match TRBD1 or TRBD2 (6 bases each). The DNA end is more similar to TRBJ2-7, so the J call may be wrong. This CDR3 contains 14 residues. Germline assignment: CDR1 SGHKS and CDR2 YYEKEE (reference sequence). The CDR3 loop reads CASSLGWGADEQYF. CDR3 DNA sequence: TGTGCCAGCAGCTTGGGTTGGGGGGCCGACGAGCAGTACTTC.

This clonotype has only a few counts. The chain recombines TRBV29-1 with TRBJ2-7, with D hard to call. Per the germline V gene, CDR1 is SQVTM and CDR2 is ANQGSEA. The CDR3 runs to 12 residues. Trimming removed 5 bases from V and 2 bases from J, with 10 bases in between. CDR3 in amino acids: CSVKVATYEQYF. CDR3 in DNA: TGCAGCGTTAAGGTAGCTACCTACGAGCAGTACTTC.

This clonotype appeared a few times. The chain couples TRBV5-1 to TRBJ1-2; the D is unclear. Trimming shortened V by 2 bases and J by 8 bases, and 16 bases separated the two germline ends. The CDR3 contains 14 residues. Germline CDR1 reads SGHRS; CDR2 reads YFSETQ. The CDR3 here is CASSFGERVSGYTF. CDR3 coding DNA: TGCGCCAGCAGCTTCGGTGAGAGGGTCAGCGGCTACACCTTC.

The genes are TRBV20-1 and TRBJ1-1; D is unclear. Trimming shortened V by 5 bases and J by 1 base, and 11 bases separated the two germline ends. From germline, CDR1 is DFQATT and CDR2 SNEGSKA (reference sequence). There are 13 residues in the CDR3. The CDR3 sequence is CSAPDTPNTEAFF. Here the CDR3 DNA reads TGCAGTGCTCCCGACACCCCGAACACTGAAGCTTTCTTT.

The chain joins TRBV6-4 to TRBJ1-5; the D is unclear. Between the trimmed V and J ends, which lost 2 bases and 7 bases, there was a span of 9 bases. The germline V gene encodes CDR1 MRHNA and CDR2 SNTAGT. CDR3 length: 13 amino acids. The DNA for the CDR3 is TGTGCCAGCAGTGACGGTCTGGGCCAGCCCCAGCATTTT. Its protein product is CASSDGLGQPQHF.

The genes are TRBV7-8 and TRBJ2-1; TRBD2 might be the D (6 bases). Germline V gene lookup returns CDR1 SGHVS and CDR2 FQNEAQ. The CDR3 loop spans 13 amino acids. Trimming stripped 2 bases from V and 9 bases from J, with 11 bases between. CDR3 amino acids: CASSLSRGVEQFF. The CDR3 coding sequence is TGTGCCAGCAGCTTAAGTCGCGGGGTTGAGCAGTTCTTC.